This T cell receptor (beta chain) was sequenced in a study of shared clonotypes between healthy human individuals. Study in general: The study drew on a couple of women and a few men aged 18 to 49 as donors.

This was a deep-level run. The data were produced by immunoSEQ multiplex PCR, yet TCRdb's version contains in-frame clones alone and is incomplete. The repertoire includes about 2 million clones, just under 95% of them detected once, and less than 1.5% sits in the top ten. CD45RO negativity and positive selection for CCR7 defined naive CD8 cells, a population that excluded terminally differentiated effector memory CD45RA+ cells. Among the donors, all were Caucasian adults who lived in Nashville, Tennessee. J lost 2 bases, V lost 4 bases, and 5 bases had no gene match. Looked up from germline, CDR1 is SGHVS and CDR2 is FQNEAQ. The CDR3 is made up of 16 amino acids.

V gene TRBV7-8 combines with J gene TRBJ2-7; 13 bases match TRBD2. This clonotype was obtained from a man aged 18 to 35 in good health. The sample was naive CD8+ T cells sorted from blood. CDR3 nucleotide sequence: TGTGCCAGCAGCTCTGAGGGACTAGCGGGGACCTACGAGCAGTACTTC. Translated, it gives CASSSEGLAGTYEQYF.